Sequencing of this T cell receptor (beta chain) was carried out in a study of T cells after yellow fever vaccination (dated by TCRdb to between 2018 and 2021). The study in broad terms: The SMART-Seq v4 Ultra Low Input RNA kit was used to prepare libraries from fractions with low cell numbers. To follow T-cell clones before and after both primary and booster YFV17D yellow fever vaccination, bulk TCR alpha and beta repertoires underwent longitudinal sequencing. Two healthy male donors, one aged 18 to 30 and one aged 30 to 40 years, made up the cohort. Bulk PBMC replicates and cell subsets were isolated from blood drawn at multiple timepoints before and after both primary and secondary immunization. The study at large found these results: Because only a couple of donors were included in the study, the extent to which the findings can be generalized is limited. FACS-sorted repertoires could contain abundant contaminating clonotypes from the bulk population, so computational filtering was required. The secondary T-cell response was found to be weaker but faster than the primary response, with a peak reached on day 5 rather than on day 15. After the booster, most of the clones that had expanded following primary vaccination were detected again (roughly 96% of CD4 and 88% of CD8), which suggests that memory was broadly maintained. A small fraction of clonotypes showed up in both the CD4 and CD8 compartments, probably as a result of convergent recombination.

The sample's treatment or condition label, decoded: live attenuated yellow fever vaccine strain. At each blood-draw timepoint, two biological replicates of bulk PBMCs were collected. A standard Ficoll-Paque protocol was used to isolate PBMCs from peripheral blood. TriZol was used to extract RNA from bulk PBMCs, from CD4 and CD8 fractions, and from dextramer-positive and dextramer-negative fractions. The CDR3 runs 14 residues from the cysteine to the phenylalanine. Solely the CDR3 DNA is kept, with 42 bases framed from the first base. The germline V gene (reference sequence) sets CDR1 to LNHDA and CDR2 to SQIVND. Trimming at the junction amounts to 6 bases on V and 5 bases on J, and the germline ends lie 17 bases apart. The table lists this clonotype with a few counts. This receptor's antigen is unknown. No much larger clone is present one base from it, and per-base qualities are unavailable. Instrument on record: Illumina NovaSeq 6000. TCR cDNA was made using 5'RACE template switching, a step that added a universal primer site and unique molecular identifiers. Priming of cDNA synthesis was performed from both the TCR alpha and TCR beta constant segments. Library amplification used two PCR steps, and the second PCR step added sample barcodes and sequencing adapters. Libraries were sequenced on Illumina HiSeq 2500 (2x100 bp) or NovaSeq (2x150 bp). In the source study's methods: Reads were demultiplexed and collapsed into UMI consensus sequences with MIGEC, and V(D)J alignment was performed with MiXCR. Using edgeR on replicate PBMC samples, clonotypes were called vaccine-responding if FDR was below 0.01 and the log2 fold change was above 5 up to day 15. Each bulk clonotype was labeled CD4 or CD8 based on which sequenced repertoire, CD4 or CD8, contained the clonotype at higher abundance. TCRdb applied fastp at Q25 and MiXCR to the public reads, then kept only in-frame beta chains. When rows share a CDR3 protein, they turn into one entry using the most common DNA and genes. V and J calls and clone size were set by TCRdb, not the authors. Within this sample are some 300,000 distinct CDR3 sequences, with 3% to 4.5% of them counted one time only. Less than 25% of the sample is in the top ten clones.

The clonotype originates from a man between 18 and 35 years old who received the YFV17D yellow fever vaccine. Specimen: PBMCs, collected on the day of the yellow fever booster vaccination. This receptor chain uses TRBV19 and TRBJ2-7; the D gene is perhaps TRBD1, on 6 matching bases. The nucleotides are TGTGCCAGTAGAGATCCAGGGGAGTCTGACGAGCAGTACTTC. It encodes CASRDPGESDEQYF. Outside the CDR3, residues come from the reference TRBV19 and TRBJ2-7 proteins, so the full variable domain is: DGGITQSPKYLFRKEGQNVTLSCEQNLNHDAMYWYRQDPGQGLRLIYYSQIVNDFQKGDIAEGYSVSREKKESFPLTVTSAQKNPTAFYLCASRDPGESDEQYFGPGTRLTVT.